These 30 T cell receptor beta chains were sequenced from one sample in a study of post-analysis software for immune sequencing data. No antigen has been identified for these receptors. Study-wide results and limits: Patients showed TRBV5-6, TRBV5-1 and TRBV20-1 among roughly 5 TRBV segments more frequent than in controls.

Every TCR beta cDNA library bore unique molecular identifiers. TCRdb itself ran the PCR reads through MiXCR, one entry per CDR3 protein. This table holds around 710,000 distinct CDR3 sequences, under 60% found once. Input material: blood. The receptors stem from a girl between 5 and 17 years old with multiple sclerosis.

This clonotype has just a few counts. This chain uses TRBV12-3 or TRBV12-4 with TRBJ2-3; D not certain. This CDR3 contains 15 residues. Trimming shortened V by 4 bases and J by 7 bases, and 18 bases separated the two germline ends. The CDR3 coding sequence is TGTGCCAGCAGTTCCTCCGAAGGCGGATGGCATACGCAGTATTTT. This sequence encodes CASSSSEGGWHTQYF.

The chain couples TRBV5-1 to TRBJ2-7, with 9 bases matching TRBD1. V lost 5 bases, J lost 0 bases, and 3 bases stayed unmatched. Per germline, CDR1 SGHRS and CDR2 YFSETQ. The CDR3 has 14 residues. CDR3 DNA sequence: TGCGCCAGCAGGGGGACAGGGCCCTCCTACGAGCAGTACTTC. Amino acids: CASRGTGPSYEQYF.

In the case of this clonotype: This clone may be a read error of a much larger clone one base away. The gene calls are TRBV12-3 or TRBV12-4 and TRBJ1-4; the D gene is possibly TRBD1 (6 bases). This CDR3 has 13 residues. CDR3 sequence reads: CVSSLAGVEKLFF. The CDR3, as DNA: TGTGTCAGCAGTTTGGCAGGGGTTGAAAAACTGTTTTTT.

This clonotype was found a few times. The V and J genes are TRBV7-2 and TRBJ2-1; the D gene is possibly TRBD1 (6 bases). Germline assignment: CDR1 SGHTA and CDR2 FQGNSA. CDR3 length equals 15 residues. Trimming removed 1 base from V and 4 bases from J, with 11 bases in between. CDR3 region: CASSLEGVLYNEQFF. The CDR3, as DNA: TGTGCCAGCAGCTTAGAGGGGGTCCTTTACAATGAGCAGTTCTTC.

The chain employs TRBV4-1 and TRBJ2-6; 8 bases are shared with TRBD1. CDR1 and CDR2 from the germline V gene are MGHRA and YSYEKL. Unmatched junction bases numbered 7, after V lost 3 bases and J lost 0 bases. This CDR3 is 18 amino acids long. The CDR3: CASSQIPGQASGANVLTF. For the CDR3, the DNA is TGCGCCAGCAGCCAGATTCCGGGACAGGCCTCTGGGGCCAACGTCCTGACTTTC.

This clonotype was seen a handful of times. This chain joins TRBV6-1 and TRBJ1-1; D unresolved. Per the germline V gene, CDR1 is MNHNS and CDR2 is SASEGT. V was cut by 0 bases and J by 6 bases, with 8 bases left in between. The CDR3 is made up of 13 amino acids. The CDR3 sequence: CASSEALGPEAFF. The CDR3 nucleotides read TGTGCCAGCAGTGAAGCGCTTGGTCCTGAAGCTTTCTTT.

The CDR3 loop reads CASSLEIAGGGEQYF. Written as DNA, the CDR3 is TGTGCCAGCAGCTTAGAGATAGCGGGAGGGGGCGAGCAGTACTTC. V usage is TRBV7-2 and J usage is TRBJ2-7; 11 bases agree with TRBD2. Germline loops: CDR1 SGHTA, CDR2 FQGNSA. The J segment lost 6 bases and the V segment lost 1 base, leaving 5 bases of the junction unmatched. The CDR3 contains 15 residues.

The rearrangement joins TRBV18 to TRBJ1-2, with 8 bases aligning to TRBD1. V lost 3 bases to trimming and J lost 6 bases; unmatched junction nucleotides: 9. CDR3 length: 15 residues. Germline CDR1 is KGHSH and CDR2 is LQKENI. The CDR3 DNA follows: TGTGCCAGCTCACCGGACAGGGTCTCAAGGGATGGCTACACCTTC. It codes for CASSPDRVSRDGYTF.

The genes are TRBV28 and TRBJ2-7, with D possibly being TRBD1 or TRBD2 (5 bases each). Near its end, the DNA agrees better with TRBJ2-5, so the J call may be wrong. Germline-derived CDR1 and CDR2 are MDHEN and SYDVKM. The CDR3 contains 14 residues. The CDR3 loop reads CASSSPRDRATQYF. CDR3 bases: TGTGCCAGCAGTTCACCACGGGACCGTGCGACCCAGTACTTC.

The genes are TRBV7-9 and TRBJ2-5; no firm D call. V was clipped by 5 bases and J by 0 bases, with 13 bases between them. Germline CDR1 and CDR2: SEHNR and FQNEAQ (reference sequence). There are 15 residues in the CDR3. As DNA, the CDR3 is TGTGCCAGCAGCCCCCGAGGTCAGGACCAAGAGACCCAGTACTTC. This sequence encodes CASSPRGQDQETQYF.

The chain couples TRBV29-1 to TRBJ2-4; the match to TRBD1 covers 9 bases. Looked up from germline, CDR1 is SQVTM and CDR2 is ANQGSEA. The CDR3 runs to 13 residues. J lost 13 bases, V lost 3 bases, and 10 bases had no gene match. The CDR3 reads CSVDTQGAEEQYF. CDR3 nucleotide sequence: TGCAGCGTTGATACACAGGGGGCTGAAGAGCAGTACTTC.

The chain is built from TRBV12-3 or TRBV12-4 and TRBJ2-3; D is perhaps TRBD2 (6 bases). The germline V and J ends were trimmed by 4 bases and 2 bases, with 13 bases remaining between them. This CDR3 is 15 amino acids long. The CDR3 coding sequence is TGTGCCAGCAGTTCACGCACGGGGGACACAGATACGCAGTATTTT. It yields the protein CASSSRTGDTDTQYF.

J is TRBJ2-7 and V is TRBV25-1; tentatively, D is TRBD1 (8 bases). The CDR3 has 17 residues. Germline CDR1 MGHDK, CDR2 SYGVNS. The V gene lost 3 bases and the J gene lost 2 bases, with 20 bases spanning the gap. The CDR3 sequence is CASSDPRGDRPPYEQYF. The CDR3 DNA reads as TGTGCCAGCAGTGATCCCCGGGGGGACAGGCCCCCCTACGAGCAGTACTTC.

The chain is built from TRBV20-1 and TRBJ2-7, with D possibly being TRBD1 (6 bases). Deletions cut 3 bases from V and 7 bases from J, with 19 bases between. Per germline, CDR1 DFQATT and CDR2 SNEGSKA (reference sequence). The CDR3 has 14 amino acids. CDR3 bases: TGCAGTGCTAGCCGGTTCACAGGGTTTGATGAGCAGTACTTC. Translation gives CSASRFTGFDEQYF.

The J gene is TRBJ2-7, the V gene TRBV27; TRBD1 matches 9 bases. From germline, CDR1 is MNHEY and CDR2 SMNVEV (reference sequence). The V gene end was trimmed by 5 bases and the J gene end by 4 bases; junction bases not matched to a gene: 9. The CDR3 covers 15 residues. The CDR3 spells CASSQTGTGLYEQYF. CDR3 nucleotide sequence: TGTGCCAGCAGTCAAACCGGGACAGGGCTGTACGAGCAGTACTTC.

The rearrangement joins TRBV30 to TRBJ1-2, with D perhaps matching TRBD1 (6 bases). The germline V gene encodes CDR1 GTSNPN and CDR2 SVGIG (reference sequence). CDR3 length equals 15 residues. Trimming took off 2 bases at V and 6 bases at J, with 19 bases between the two ends. In DNA form, the CDR3 reads TGTGCCTGGAGTTTATACAGGGAGGCGGTTGATGGCTACACCTTC. Amino acids: CAWSLYREAVDGYTF.

The sample holds one count of this clonotype. A junction boundary mismatches the germline segment, possibly from a read error. V usage is TRBV7-2 and J usage is TRBJ2-1, with D uncertain. This CDR3 is 13 amino acids long. CDR1 and CDR2 from the germline V gene are SGHTA and FQGNSA. The CDR3 region is CASSFRTINGQFF. The CDR3 DNA is TGTGCCAGCAGCTTTCGTACAATCAATGGGCAGTTCTTC. The whole variable domain, filled in from reference TRBV7-2 and TRBJ2-1, reads GAGVSQSPSNKVTEKGKDVELRCDPISGHTALYWYRQSLGQGLEFLIYFQGNSAPDKSGLPSDRFSAERTGGSVSTLTIQRTQQEDSAVYLCASSFRTINGQFFGPGTRLTVL.

The genes are TRBV27 and TRBJ2-3; perhaps TRBD2 as D (6 bases). V lost 0 bases and J lost 7, with 14 bases in between. This CDR3 has 15 amino acids. Germline-derived CDR1 and CDR2 are MNHEY and SMNVEV (reference sequence). The CDR3 nucleotides are TGTGCCAGCAGTTTATCTCGGGGCCTAGCGAATACGCAGTATTTT. Protein product: CASSLSRGLANTQYF.

This clonotype was found a few times. V usage is TRBV28 and J usage is TRBJ1-2; maybe TRBD1 (5 bases). Trimming cost V 8 bases and J 5 bases, with 15 bases left between them. CDR3 size: 13 residues. Germline values: CDR1 MDHEN, CDR2 SYDVKM. The CDR3 DNA reads TGTGCCAGCCTCCCCAGGGAGGGTTATGGCTACACCTTC. Translating gives CASLPREGYGYTF.

The J gene is TRBJ1-1, the V gene TRBV5-4; D remains ambiguous. Between the trimmed V and J ends, which lost 2 bases and 3 bases, there was a span of 8 bases. The CDR3 contains 13 residues. Germline values: CDR1 SGHNT, CDR2 YYREEE (reference sequence). CDR3 region: CASSFGRHTEAFF. CDR3 bases: TGTGCCAGCAGCTTTGGCAGACACACTGAAGCTTTCTTT.

The chain links TRBV7-3 to TRBJ2-5; 7 bases fit TRBD1. The CDR3 has 15 amino acids. The ends lost 5 bases at V and 1 base at J; junction bases unmatched: 7. Per the germline V gene, CDR1 is SGHTA and CDR2 is FQGTGA. The CDR3 is CASSNRGPGQETQYF. In DNA form, the CDR3 reads TGTGCCAGCAGCAACAGGGGCCCGGGCCAAGAGACCCAGTACTTC.

This chain connects TRBV27 to TRBJ2-1; 9 bases fit TRBD1. V shed 5 bases, J shed 3 bases, and the junction held 5 bases outside the gene matches. CDR3 length: 15 amino acids. Germline V gene lookup returns CDR1 MNHEY and CDR2 SMNVEV (reference sequence). For the CDR3, the DNA is TGTGCCAGCAGTCAACCGGGACAGGGCTACAATGAGCAGTTCTTC. Translating gives CASSQPGQGYNEQFF.

V is TRBV12-3 or TRBV12-4 and J is TRBJ2-7; 7 bases match TRBD2. V trimming: 2 bases; J trimming: 3 bases; junction bases outside the gene matches: 10. The CDR3 consists of 16 residues. The CDR3 sequence is CASSLSGDRPLYEQYF. CDR3 DNA: TGTGCCAGCAGTTTAAGCGGGGACCGTCCCCTCTACGAGCAGTACTTC.

J is TRBJ2-5 and V is TRBV7-2, with 7 bases aligning to TRBD1. This CDR3 region has 13 residues. The germline gives CDR1 SGHTA, CDR2 FQGNSA. V lost 5 bases to trimming and J lost 5 bases; unmatched junction nucleotides: 5. The CDR3 reads CASSMTGMETQYF. The CDR3 DNA is TGTGCCAGCAGCATGACAGGGATGGAGACCCAGTACTTC. Full variable domain (outside the CDR3, taken from reference TRBV7-2 and TRBJ2-5): GAGVSQSPSNKVTEKGKDVELRCDPISGHTALYWYRQSLGQGLEFLIYFQGNSAPDKSGLPSDRFSAERTGGSVSTLTIQRTQQEDSAVYLCASSMTGMETQYFGPGTRLLVL.

The chain has TRBV15 and TRBJ1-2; D is possibly TRBD1 (5 bases). Trimming pared 1 base from V and 6 bases from J, leaving 21 bases between. Germline assignment: CDR1 LNHNV and CDR2 YYDKDF (reference sequence). The CDR3 covers 17 residues. In nucleotides, the CDR3 is TGTGCCACCAGCAGAGGCGGGCAGGGCAAAGATCGGCATGGCTACACCTTC. This encodes CATSRGGQGKDRHGYTF.

The CDR3 DNA is TGTGCCAGCAGCCCGAGTTTGGGGCTAGCAGTTAGCTACAATGAGCAGTTCTTC. This sequence encodes CASSPSLGLAVSYNEQFF. The rearrangement uses TRBV9 and TRBJ2-1, with D tentatively TRBD1 or TRBD2 (5 bases each). V gave up 4 bases and J gave up 3 bases, with 23 bases separating them. CDR1 and CDR2 from the germline V gene are SGDLS and YYNGEE. The CDR3 runs 18 residues.

The rearrangement links TRBV20-1 to TRBJ2-7; D call uncertain. Judging by the DNA end, TRBJ2-5 fits better; the J call may be wrong. CDR1 and CDR2 (germline): DFQATT, SNEGSKA (reference sequence). The length of the CDR3 is 15 residues. In DNA form, the CDR3 reads TGCAGTGCTAGAGATTTTCAAGGGCTACGAGAGACCCAGTACTTC. Its translation is CSARDFQGLRETQYF.

This clonotype was seen ten or more times. The chain recombines TRBV12-3 or TRBV12-4 with TRBJ2-5; D is unresolved. V lost 3 bases and J 3 bases, leaving 5 bases between the germline ends. CDR3 length: 12 residues. The CDR3, as DNA: TGTGCCAGCAGTTTGATCGAAGAGACCCAGTACTTC. Protein product: CASSLIEETQYF.

This rearrangement joins TRBV7-2 to TRBJ2-3, with 14 bases that match TRBD2. The V segment lost 0 bases and the J segment 11 bases; nucleotides outside the gene matches: 7. The CDR3 is made up of 16 amino acids. Germline V CDR1 and CDR2: SGHTA, FQGNSA. CDR3 in amino acids: CASSLALGTSGRVQYF. For the CDR3, the DNA is TGTGCCAGCAGCTTAGCCCTAGGGACTAGCGGGAGAGTGCAGTATTTT.

The DNA of the CDR3 is TGTGCCAGCTCACCCCGCAGCGGGATCGACTATGGCTACACCTTC. Its protein is CASSPRSGIDYGYTF. The chain recombines TRBV18 with TRBJ1-2; D uncertain. The V end lost 3 bases, the J end lost 3 bases, and 14 bases lay between the germline ends. CDR1 KGHSH and CDR2 LQKENI come from the germline V gene. The CDR3 has 15 amino acids.